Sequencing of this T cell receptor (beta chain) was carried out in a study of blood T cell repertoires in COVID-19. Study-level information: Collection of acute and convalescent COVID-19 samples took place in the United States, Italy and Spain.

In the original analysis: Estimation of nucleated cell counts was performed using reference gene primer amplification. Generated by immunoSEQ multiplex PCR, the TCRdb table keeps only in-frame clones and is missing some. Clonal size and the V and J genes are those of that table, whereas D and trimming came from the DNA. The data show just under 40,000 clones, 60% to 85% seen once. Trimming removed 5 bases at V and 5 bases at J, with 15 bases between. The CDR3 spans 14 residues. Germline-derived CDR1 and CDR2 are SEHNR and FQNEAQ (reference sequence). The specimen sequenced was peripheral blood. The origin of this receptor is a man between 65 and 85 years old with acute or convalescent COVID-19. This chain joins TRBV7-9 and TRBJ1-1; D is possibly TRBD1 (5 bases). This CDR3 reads CASSQQGRGTEAFF. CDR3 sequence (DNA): TGTGCCAGCAGCCAGCAGGGAAGGGGTACTGAAGCTTTCTTT. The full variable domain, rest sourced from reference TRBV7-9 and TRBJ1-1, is DTGVSQNPRHKITKRGQNVTFRCDPISEHNRLYWYRQTLGQGPEFLTYFQNEAQLEKSRLLSDRFSAERPKGSFSTLEIQRTEQGDSAMYLCASSQQGRGTEAFFGQGTRLTVV.